The present TCR beta chain was sequenced within a study of cytomegalovirus exposure and HLA in healthy donors. Method: immunoSEQ multiplex PCR; TCRdb's copy keeps in-frame clones and lacks some. The sample consists of 57,000 or so clones, approximately 96% of them appearing once. Findings and limits, study-wide: A later analysis found first-cohort TCR clusters tended to co-occur in the roughly 120 validation repertoires.

A remark on this clone: Its target is unknown.

This CDR3 comprises 17 residues. Germline CDR1 MDHEN, CDR2 SYDVKM. Trimming removed 6 bases from V and 0 bases from J; junction bases left unmatched: 8. The V gene is TRBV28, the J gene TRBJ2-2, with 9 bases identical to TRBD2. This TCR came from a man between 18 and 35 years old in good health and CMV-seronegative. Sequencing used PBMCs. CDR3 sequence (DNA): TGTGCCAGCAGCCATGGGGCTAGCGGGGCGAACACCGGGGAGCTGTTTTTT. Translated, it gives CASSHGASGANTGELFF.